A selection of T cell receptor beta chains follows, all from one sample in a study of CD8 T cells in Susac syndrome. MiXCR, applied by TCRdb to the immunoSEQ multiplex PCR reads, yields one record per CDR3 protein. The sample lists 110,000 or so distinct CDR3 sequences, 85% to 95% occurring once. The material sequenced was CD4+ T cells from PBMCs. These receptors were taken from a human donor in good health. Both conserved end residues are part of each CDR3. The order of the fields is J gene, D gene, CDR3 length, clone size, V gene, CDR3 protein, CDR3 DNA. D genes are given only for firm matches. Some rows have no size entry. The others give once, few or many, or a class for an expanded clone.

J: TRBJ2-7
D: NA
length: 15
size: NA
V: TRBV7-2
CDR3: CASSLGQGSFYEQYF
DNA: TGTGCCAGCAGCTTGGGGCAGGGGAGTTTCTACGAGCAGTACTTC

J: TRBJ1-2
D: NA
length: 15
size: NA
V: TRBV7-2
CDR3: CASSKSDLWDHGYTF
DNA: TGTGCCAGCAGCAAATCGGACTTATGGGACCATGGCTACACCTTC

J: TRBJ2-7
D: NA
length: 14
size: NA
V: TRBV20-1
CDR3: CSARRWDSDYEQYF
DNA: TGCAGTGCTAGAAGATGGGACTCCGACTACGAGCAGTACTTC

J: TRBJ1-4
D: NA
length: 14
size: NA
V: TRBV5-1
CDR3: CASSLIQGGEKLFF
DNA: TGCGCCAGCAGCTTAATCCAGGGCGGTGAAAAACTGTTTTTT

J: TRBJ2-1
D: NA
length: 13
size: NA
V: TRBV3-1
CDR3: CASSLYRGGEQFF
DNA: TGTGCCAGCAGCCTATACAGGGGAGGTGAGCAGTTCTTC

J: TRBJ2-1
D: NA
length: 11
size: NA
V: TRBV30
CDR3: CAWSVENEQFF
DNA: TGTGCCTGGAGTGTGGAGAATGAGCAGTTCTTC

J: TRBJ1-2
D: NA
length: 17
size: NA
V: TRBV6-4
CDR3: CASREQPGAGVHYGYTF
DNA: TGTGCCAGCAGAGAGCAGCCGGGGGCAGGGGTGCACTATGGCTACACCTTC

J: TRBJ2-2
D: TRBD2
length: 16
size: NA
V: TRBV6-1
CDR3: CASSEMLLGGTGELFF
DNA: TGTGCCAGCAGTGAAATGCTCCTCGGGGGGACCGGGGAGCTGTTTTTT

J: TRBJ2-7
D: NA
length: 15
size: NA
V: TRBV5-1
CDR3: CASTPSGTGTYEQYF
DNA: TGCGCCAGCACCCCCTCCGGGACGGGGACCTACGAGCAGTACTTC

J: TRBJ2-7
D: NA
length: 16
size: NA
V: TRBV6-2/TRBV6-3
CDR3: CASSYPTSSRAGEQYF
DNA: TGTGCCAGCAGTTACCCGACTTCGAGCCGGGCCGGGGAGCAGTACTTC

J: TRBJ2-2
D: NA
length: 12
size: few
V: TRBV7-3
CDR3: CASSLSDRELFF
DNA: TGTGCCAGCAGCTTGTCTGACCGGGAGCTGTTTTTT

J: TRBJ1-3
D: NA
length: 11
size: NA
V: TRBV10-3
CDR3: CASARGNTIYF
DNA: TGTGCCAGCGCCCGAGGAAACACCATATATTTT

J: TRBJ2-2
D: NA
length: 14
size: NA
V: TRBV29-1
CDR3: CSGRRGTPVGELFF
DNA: TGCAGCGGACGCAGAGGGACCCCGGTCGGGGAGCTGTTTTTT

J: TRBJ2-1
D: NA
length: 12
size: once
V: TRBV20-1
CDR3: CSAEAVYNEQFF
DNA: TGCAGTGCCGAGGCCGTCTACAATGAGCAGTTCTTC

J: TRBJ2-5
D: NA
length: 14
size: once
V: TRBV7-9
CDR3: CASSSGPSQETQYF
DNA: TGTGCCAGCAGCTCCGGGCCTAGCCAAGAGACCCAGTACTTC

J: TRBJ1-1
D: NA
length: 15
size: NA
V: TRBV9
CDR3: CASSEDSQFGSEAFF
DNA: TGTGCCAGCAGCGAAGATTCACAGTTCGGGTCTGAAGCTTTCTTT

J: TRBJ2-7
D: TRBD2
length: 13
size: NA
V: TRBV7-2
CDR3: CASNHGVAGEQYF
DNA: TGTGCCAGCAACCACGGGGTAGCGGGAGAGCAGTACTTC

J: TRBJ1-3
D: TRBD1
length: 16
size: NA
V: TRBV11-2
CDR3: CASSQTRGNPGNTIYF
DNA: TGTGCCAGCAGCCAAACCAGGGGGAACCCTGGAAACACCATATATTTT

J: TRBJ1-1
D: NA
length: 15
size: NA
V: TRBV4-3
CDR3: CASSQEALAGAEAFF
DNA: TGCGCCAGCAGCCAAGAGGCGCTGGCGGGCGCTGAAGCTTTCTTT

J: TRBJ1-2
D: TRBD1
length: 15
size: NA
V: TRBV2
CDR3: CASSARDRPNYGYTF
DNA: TGTGCCAGCAGTGCTCGGGACAGGCCAAACTATGGCTACACCTTC

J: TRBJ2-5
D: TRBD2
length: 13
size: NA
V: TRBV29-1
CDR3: CSVARGREGTQYF
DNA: TGCAGCGTTGCCCGAGGGAGGGAGGGGACCCAGTACTTC

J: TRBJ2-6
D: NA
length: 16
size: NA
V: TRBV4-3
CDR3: CASSPGSGAGANVLTF
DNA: TGCGCCAGCAGCCCAGGGTCGGGGGCTGGGGCCAACGTCCTGACTTTC

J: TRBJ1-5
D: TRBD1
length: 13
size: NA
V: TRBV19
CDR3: CASTVDRVQPQHF
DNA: TGTGCCAGTACCGTGGACAGGGTTCAGCCCCAGCATTTT

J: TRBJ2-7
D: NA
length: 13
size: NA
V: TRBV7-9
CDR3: CASSKTGLDEQYF
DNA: TGTGCCAGCAGCAAGACAGGCTTAGACGAGCAGTACTTC

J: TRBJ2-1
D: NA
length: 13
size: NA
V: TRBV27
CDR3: CASSPGAVNEQFF
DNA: TGTGCCAGCAGTCCCGGAGCGGTCAATGAGCAGTTCTTC

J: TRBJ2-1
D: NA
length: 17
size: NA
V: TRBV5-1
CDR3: CASSLGTSRISYNEQFF
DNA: TGCGCCAGCAGCTTGGGAACTAGCCGCATCTCCTACAATGAGCAGTTCTTC

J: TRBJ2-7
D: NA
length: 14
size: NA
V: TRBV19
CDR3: CASRRRDGAYEQYF
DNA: TGTGCCAGTAGACGCCGGGACGGAGCCTACGAGCAGTACTTC